One sample yielded the 6 T cell receptor beta chains listed below, sequenced in a study of blood T cell repertoires in COVID-19. The method was immunoSEQ multiplex PCR; TCRdb's version includes in-frame clones alone and lacks a portion of them. The data show around 100,000 clones, more than 75% seen once. Specimen: peripheral blood. Receptor source: an older man with acute or convalescent COVID-19.

This clone was recorded only once. The rearrangement joins TRBV19 to TRBJ2-1; 7 bases are a match to TRBD1. The CDR3 has 14 amino acids. Losses at the gene ends were 9 bases for V and 3 bases for J; bases not matched to a gene: 8. Per the germline V gene, CDR1 is LNHDA and CDR2 is SQIVND (reference sequence). CDR3 sequence reads: CASRPGQNYNEQFF. The CDR3 DNA is TGTGCCAGCCGACCGGGACAGAACTACAATGAGCAGTTCTTC.

V is TRBV28 and J is TRBJ1-5, with 7 bases aligning to TRBD1. The CDR3 sequence is 16 residues long. The junction had 9 bases not matched to a gene; V was cut back by 7 bases and J by 0 bases. Germline values: CDR1 MDHEN, CDR2 SYDVKM. This CDR3 reads CASTFQGQLSNQPQHF. As DNA, the CDR3 is TGTGCCAGCACCTTCCAGGGACAGCTTAGCAATCAGCCCCAGCATTTT.

The gene calls are TRBV16 and TRBJ2-3; no clear D gene. CDR3 length: 15 residues. The V end lost 0 bases, the J end lost 5 bases, and 12 bases lay between the germline ends. From germline, CDR1 is KGHSY and CDR2 FQNENV. CDR3 sequence reads: CASSQSSPLLDTQYF. The CDR3 bases are TGTGCCAGCAGCCAATCGAGCCCTCTGCTAGATACGCAGTATTTT.

The chain has TRBV5-4 and TRBJ2-1; D call uncertain. The CDR3 sequence is 11 residues long. Deletions cut 2 bases from V and 8 bases from J, with 5 bases between. Germline V gives CDR1 SGHNT, CDR2 YYREEE (reference sequence). DNA of the CDR3: TGTGCCAGCAGCTTATTCTATGAGCAGTTCTTC. Residues: CASSLFYEQFF.

This chain connects TRBV3-1 (or the pseudogene TRBV3-2) to TRBJ1-2, with unresolved D. V lost 2 bases, J lost 3 bases, and 16 bases lay in between. Germline CDR1 LGHDT, CDR2 YNNKEL (reference sequence). The CDR3 spans 16 residues. The CDR3 bases are TGTGCCAGCAGCCAATATGGGCGGGGAGGCCACTATGGCTACACCTTC. Translation gives CASSQYGRGGHYGYTF.

The chain employs TRBV28 and TRBJ2-5; no clear D. This CDR3 spans 12 amino acids. V dropped 6 bases and J dropped 4 bases, with 9 bases sitting between them. Germline V gene sequence: CDR1 MDHEN, CDR2 SYDVKM. CDR3 bases: TGTGCCAGCAGAGCCCCCCCAGAGACCCAGTACTTC. As protein: CASRAPPETQYF.